The rows below give T cell receptor beta chains drawn from one sample of a study of T-cell reconstitution after alpha-beta-depleted transplantation in children. TCRdb reprocessed the PCR reads with MiXCR, giving one entry per CDR3 protein. The table shows some 640,000 distinct CDR3 sequences, with approximately 15% occurring only once. The starting material was PBMCs from the stem cell graft donor, obtained from the stem cell graft. The receptor source for this set is a human donor who donated a stem cell graft to a child with acute myeloid leukemia. Both conserved end residues are part of each CDR3. The D gene is left open where the match is weak. Where a row states a size, it is once, few, many or the class of an expanded clone; other rows omit it.

14 TRBJ1-3 . TRBV7-9 . CASSLAGGGNTIYF TGTGCCAGCAGCTTAGCAGGGGGTGGAAACACCATATATTTT
15 TRBJ1-5 . TRBV20-1 many CSARGHGQSNQPQHF TGCAGTGCTAGAGGTCATGGACAGAGCAATCAGCCCCAGCATTTT
14 TRBJ2-2 . TRBV20-1 many CSAPVGVVTGELFF TGCAGTGCCCCGGTCGGGGTGGTGACCGGGGAGCTGTTTTTT
17 TRBJ2-1 . TRBV6-5 . CASSSNGARLFGDEQFF TGTGCCAGCAGTTCGAATGGAGCGCGGTTGTTTGGGGATGAGCAGTTCTTC
14 TRBJ1-5 . TRBV10-3 many CAISEGGVGQPQHF TGTGCCATCAGTGAGGGCGGGGTAGGACAGCCCCAGCATTTT
15 TRBJ2-3 TRBD2 TRBV12-3/TRBV12-4 . CASSTSGGRPDTQYF TGTGCCAGCAGTACTAGCGGGGGGAGGCCAGATACGCAGTATTTT
13 TRBJ1-2 . TRBV7-2 few CASSFSQDYGYTF TGTGCCAGCAGCTTCAGTCAGGACTATGGCTACACCTTC
19 TRBJ2-2 . TRBV6-5 few CASSYSTGPGVAAAGELFF TGTGCCAGCAGTTACTCGACCGGCCCCGGGGTAGCGGCGGCCGGGGAGCTGTTTTTT
15 TRBJ1-3 . TRBV7-6 many CASSLGLGVGNTIYF TGTGCCAGCAGCTTAGGACTGGGAGTCGGAAACACCATATATTTT
14 TRBJ1-5 . TRBV10-3 many CAISDPTQTQPQHF TGTGCCATCAGTGATCCGACGCAAACTCAGCCCCAGCATTTT
14 TRBJ1-1 . TRBV9 many CASSVISSNTEAFF TGTGCCAGCAGCGTAATCTCTTCGAACACTGAAGCTTTCTTT
11 TRBJ1-6 . TRBV25-1 few CASSGGSPLHF TGTGCCAGCAGTGGCGGTTCACCCCTCCACTTT
16 TRBJ2-7 TRBD1 TRBV20-1 few CSAQIRATGSSYEQYF TGCAGTGCCCAGATCCGGGCGACAGGGAGCTCCTACGAGCAGTACTTC
13 TRBJ2-6 . TRBV9 many CASSSGGANVLTF TGTGCCAGCAGCTCCGGGGGGGCCAACGTCCTGACTTTC
13 TRBJ2-5 TRBD2 TRBV12-3/TRBV12-4 . CASNERLAETQYF TGTGCCAGCAACGAGCGACTAGCGGAGACCCAGTACTTC
15 TRBJ1-2 TRBD1 TRBV5-1 . CASSTTGQVTKGYTF TGCGCCAGCAGCACTACGGGACAGGTTACTAAGGGCTACACCTTC
16 TRBJ2-2 TRBD2 TRBV6-5 many CASSYSVPGRDGELFF TGTGCCAGCAGTTACTCAGTCCCAGGGAGGGACGGGGAGCTGTTTTTT
11 TRBJ2-7 . TRBV12-3/TRBV12-4 many CASSLLGKQYF TGTGCCAGCAGTTTACTCGGGAAGCAGTACTTC
16 TRBJ1-2 . TRBV7-2 . CASSRLGGSDLDGYTF TGTGCCAGCAGCAGATTAGGGGGGTCCGACCTCGATGGCTACACCTTC
11 TRBJ2-5 . TRBV29-1 many CSVASEETQYF TGCAGCGTTGCCAGTGAAGAGACCCAGTACTTC
15 TRBJ1-5 . TRBV28 few CASSPGEGINQPQHF TGTGCCAGCAGTCCCGGGGAGGGAATTAATCAGCCCCAGCATTTT
15 TRBJ2-2 TRBD1 TRBV18 . CASSPTGGANGELFF TGTGCCAGCTCACCAACAGGGGGCGCGAACGGGGAGCTGTTTTTT
15 TRBJ2-5 . TRBV7-2 many CASSLGVGTSGTQYF TGTGCCAGCAGCTTAGGGGTCGGTACCTCGGGGACCCAGTACTTC
15 TRBJ2-3 TRBD2 TRBV7-9 few CASSFSSGPTDTQYF TGTGCCAGCAGCTTCTCTAGCGGCCCCACAGATACGCAGTATTTT
17 TRBJ1-6 . TRBV20-1 many CSARKEGRSSYNSPLHF TGCAGTGCTAGAAAAGAGGGCCGAAGCTCCTATAATTCACCCCTCCACTTT
12 TRBJ1-4 . TRBV7-9 . CASNTREEKLFF TGTGCCAGCAACACCCGGGAAGAAAAACTGTTTTTT
15 TRBJ2-4 . TRBV20-1 . CSARQPPSAKNIQYF TGCAGTGCTAGACAGCCCCCGTCGGCCAAAAACATTCAGTACTTC
16 TRBJ2-1 TRBD2 TRBV20-1 few CSASRPLAGVDNEQFF TGCAGTGCTAGCCGCCCCCTAGCGGGGGTTGACAATGAGCAGTTCTTC
15 TRBJ2-1 . TRBV9 few CASSARTDSYNEQFF TGTGCCAGCAGCGCACGGACCGATTCCTACAATGAGCAGTTCTTC
16 TRBJ2-3 TRBD1 TRBV7-6 many CASSPRGTGVGDTQYF TGTGCCAGCAGCCCCCGTGGGACAGGGGTGGGAGATACGCAGTATTTT
16 TRBJ2-3 TRBD2 TRBV5-1 . CASGTSGTSVTDTQYF TGCGCCAGCGGCACCTCCGGGACTAGTGTAACAGATACGCAGTATTTT
16 TRBJ1-2 TRBD1 TRBV20-1 . CSARDQRTGLSYGCTF TGCAGTGCTAGAGACCAGCGGACAGGGCTATCCTATGGCTGCACCTTC
15 TRBJ2-1 . TRBV9 . CASSSQGRGYNEQFF TGTGCCAGCAGCTCACAGGGTAGGGGATACAATGAGCAGTTCTTC
16 TRBJ1-6 TRBD1 TRBV7-2 . CASSSRLRGLGSPLHF TGTGCCAGCAGCTCACGCCTCAGGGGGCTCGGGTCACCCCTCCACTTT
13 TRBJ2-5 TRBD1 TRBV7-9 few CASRTGNIETQYF TGTGCCAGCAGGACAGGGAATATAGAGACCCAGTACTTC
15 TRBJ1-3 . TRBV9 . CASSADPLDGNTIYF TGTGCCAGCAGCGCGGACCCTCTTGATGGAAACACCATATATTTT
16 TRBJ1-1 . TRBV5-1 . CASSLFSFTGDTEAFF TGCGCCAGCAGCCTCTTCTCGTTCACAGGAGACACTGAAGCTTTCTTT
13 TRBJ1-5 . TRBV15 many CATSRQGGQPQHF TGTGCCACCAGCAGACAAGGGGGTCAGCCCCAGCATTTT
16 TRBJ2-5 TRBD1 TRBV10-1 few CASSEFSGTGGETQYF TGCGCCAGCAGTGAGTTTTCAGGGACAGGAGGAGAGACCCAGTACTTC
12 TRBJ2-3 TRBD1 TRBV20-1 few CSAPTGADTQYF TGCAGTGCTCCGACAGGGGCAGATACGCAGTATTTT
14 TRBJ2-3 . TRBV7-3 few CASSLNLGTDTQYF TGTGCCAGCAGCTTAAACTTGGGCACAGATACGCAGTATTTT
15 TRBJ2-1 . TRBV20-1 many CSAKGPGSSYNEQFF TGCAGTGCTAAGGGGCCAGGGAGCTCCTACAATGAGCAGTTCTTC
13 TRBJ2-5 . TRBV6-6 few CASSRGPEETQYF TGTGCCAGCAGCCGGGGACCCGAAGAGACCCAGTACTTC
14 TRBJ1-5 . TRBV20-1 few CSLRQPGNNQPQHF TGCAGTCTCCGACAACCGGGGAACAATCAGCCCCAGCATTTT
16 TRBJ2-3 . TRBV24-1 few CATSDRQDAVRDTQYF TGTGCCACCAGTGATCGGCAGGACGCGGTTCGGGATACGCAGTATTTT
13 TRBJ2-1 . TRBV12-3/TRBV12-4 . CASIGGELNEQFF TGTGCCAGCATAGGCGGGGAGCTCAATGAGCAGTTCTTC
15 TRBJ1-5 . TRBV6-2/TRBV6-3 . CASRILQGSSQPQHF TGTGCCAGCAGGATCCTCCAGGGGTCGAGTCAGCCCCAGCATTTT
11 TRBJ2-2 . TRBV5-1 . CASRFGGELFF TGCGCCAGCAGATTCGGGGGGGAGCTGTTTTTT
15 TRBJ2-7 TRBD2 TRBV7-2 many CASGRIAGTAYEQYF TGTGCCAGCGGCAGAATAGCGGGGACTGCCTACGAGCAGTACTTC
16 TRBJ1-1 . TRBV28 . CASSLMAGDVNTEAFF TGTGCCAGCAGTTTAATGGCAGGGGATGTGAACACTGAAGCTTTCTTT
14 TRBJ2-7 TRBD2 TRBV12-3/TRBV12-4 many CASSPGLDGGEQYF TGTGCCAGCAGTCCCGGACTAGACGGTGGCGAGCAGTACTTC
12 TRBJ2-2 TRBD2 TRBV29-1 few CSVWTRAGELFF TGCAGCGTTTGGACTAGAGCCGGGGAGCTGTTTTTT
16 TRBJ2-2 TRBD1 TRBV5-6 . CASSLIDRGLAGELFF TGTGCCAGCAGCCTGATTGACAGGGGACTTGCCGGGGAGCTGTTTTTT
14 TRBJ2-2 . TRBV24-1 . CATRGPINTGELFF TGTGCCACCAGGGGACCCATTAACACCGGGGAGCTGTTTTTT
13 TRBJ1-2 TRBD1 TRBV20-1 many CSAPRGANNGYTF TGCAGTGCTCCCAGGGGGGCTAATAATGGCTACACCTTC
13 TRBJ1-5 . TRBV20-1 many CSARGGVGRPQHF TGCAGTGCTAGAGGTGGTGTAGGAAGGCCCCAGCATTTT
15 TRBJ2-5 TRBD2 TRBV20-1 many CSARDRTSGQETQYF TGCAGTGCTAGAGACCGGACTAGCGGACAAGAGACCCAGTACTTC